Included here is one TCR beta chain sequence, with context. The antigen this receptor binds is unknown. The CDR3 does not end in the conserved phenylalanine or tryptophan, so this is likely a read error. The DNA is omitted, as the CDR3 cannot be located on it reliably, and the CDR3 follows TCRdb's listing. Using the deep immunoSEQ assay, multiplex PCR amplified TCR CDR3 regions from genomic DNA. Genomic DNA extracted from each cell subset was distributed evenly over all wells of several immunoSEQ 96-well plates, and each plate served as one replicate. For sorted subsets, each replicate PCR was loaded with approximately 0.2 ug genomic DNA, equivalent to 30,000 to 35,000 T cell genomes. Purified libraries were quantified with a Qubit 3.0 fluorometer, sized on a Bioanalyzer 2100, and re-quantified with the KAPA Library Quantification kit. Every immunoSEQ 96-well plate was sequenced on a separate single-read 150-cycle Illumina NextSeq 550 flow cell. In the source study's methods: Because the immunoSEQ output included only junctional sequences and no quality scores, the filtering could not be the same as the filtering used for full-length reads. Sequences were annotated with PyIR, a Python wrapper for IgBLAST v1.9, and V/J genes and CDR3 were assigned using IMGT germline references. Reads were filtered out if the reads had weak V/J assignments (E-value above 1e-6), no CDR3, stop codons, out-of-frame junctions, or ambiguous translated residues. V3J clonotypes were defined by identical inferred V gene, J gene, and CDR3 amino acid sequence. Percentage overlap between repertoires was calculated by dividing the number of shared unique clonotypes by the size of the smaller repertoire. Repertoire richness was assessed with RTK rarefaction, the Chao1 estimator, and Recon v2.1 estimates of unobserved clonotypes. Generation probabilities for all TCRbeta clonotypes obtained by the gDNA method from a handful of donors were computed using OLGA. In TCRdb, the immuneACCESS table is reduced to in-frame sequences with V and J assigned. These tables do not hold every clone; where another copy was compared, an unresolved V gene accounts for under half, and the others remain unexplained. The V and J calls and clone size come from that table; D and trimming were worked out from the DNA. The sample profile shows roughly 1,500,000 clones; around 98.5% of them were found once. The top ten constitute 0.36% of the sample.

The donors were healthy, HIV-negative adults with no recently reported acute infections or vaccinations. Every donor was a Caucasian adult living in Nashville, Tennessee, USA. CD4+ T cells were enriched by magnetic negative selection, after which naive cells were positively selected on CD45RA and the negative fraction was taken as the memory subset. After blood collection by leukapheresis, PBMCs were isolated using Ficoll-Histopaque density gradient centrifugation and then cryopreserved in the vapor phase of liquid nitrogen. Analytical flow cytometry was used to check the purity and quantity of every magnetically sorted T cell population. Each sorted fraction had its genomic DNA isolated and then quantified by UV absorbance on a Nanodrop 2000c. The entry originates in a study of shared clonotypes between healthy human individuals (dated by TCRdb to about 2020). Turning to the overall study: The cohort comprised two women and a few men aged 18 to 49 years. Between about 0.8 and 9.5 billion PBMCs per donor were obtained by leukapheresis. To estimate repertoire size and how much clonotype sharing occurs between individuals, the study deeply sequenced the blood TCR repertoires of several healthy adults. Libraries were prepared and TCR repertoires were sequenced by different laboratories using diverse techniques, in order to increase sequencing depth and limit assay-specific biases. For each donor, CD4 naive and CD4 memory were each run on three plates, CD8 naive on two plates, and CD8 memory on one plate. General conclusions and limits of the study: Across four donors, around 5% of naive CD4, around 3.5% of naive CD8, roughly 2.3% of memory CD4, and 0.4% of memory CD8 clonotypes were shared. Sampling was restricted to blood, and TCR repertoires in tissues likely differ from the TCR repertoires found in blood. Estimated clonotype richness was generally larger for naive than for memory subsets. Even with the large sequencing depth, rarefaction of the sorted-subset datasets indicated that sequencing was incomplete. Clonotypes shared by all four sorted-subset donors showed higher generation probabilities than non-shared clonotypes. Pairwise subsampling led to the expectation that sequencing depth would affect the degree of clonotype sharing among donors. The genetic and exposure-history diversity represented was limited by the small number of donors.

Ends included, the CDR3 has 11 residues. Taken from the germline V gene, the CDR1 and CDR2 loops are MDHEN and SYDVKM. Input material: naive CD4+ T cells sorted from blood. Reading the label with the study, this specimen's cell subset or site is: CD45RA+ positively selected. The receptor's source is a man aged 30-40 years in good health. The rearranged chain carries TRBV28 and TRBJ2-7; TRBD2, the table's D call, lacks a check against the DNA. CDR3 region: CASSFGREAPP.